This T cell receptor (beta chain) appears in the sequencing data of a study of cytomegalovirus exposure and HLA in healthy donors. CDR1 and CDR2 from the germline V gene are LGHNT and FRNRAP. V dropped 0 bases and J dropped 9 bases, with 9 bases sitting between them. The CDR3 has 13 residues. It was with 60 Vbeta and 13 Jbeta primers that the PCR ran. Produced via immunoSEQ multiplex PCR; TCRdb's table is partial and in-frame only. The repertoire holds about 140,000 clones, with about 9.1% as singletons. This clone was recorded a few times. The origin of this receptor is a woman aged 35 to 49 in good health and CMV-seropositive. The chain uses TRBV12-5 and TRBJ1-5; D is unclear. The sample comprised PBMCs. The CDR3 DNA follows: TGTGCTAGTGGTTTGGTGGAACGGGGGCCCCAGCATTTT. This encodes CASGLVERGPQHF.